The 17 T cell receptor beta chains below come from one sample, sequenced in a study of response to subunit inactivated influenza vaccine. TCRdb redid the calling of the RT-PCR reads with MiXCR, one entry per CDR3 protein. The table lists about 830,000 distinct CDR3 sequences, around a sixth of them singletons. The sequenced sample was PBMCs from blood, obtained 4 to 6 days after vaccination. The receptors were gathered from a man aged 50 or older who received an inactivated influenza vaccine.

The chain links TRBV6-5 to TRBJ2-1, with D tentatively TRBD2 (5 bases). The CDR3 sequence is 19 residues long. Deletions cut 1 base from V and 0 bases from J, with 19 bases between. Germline V CDR1 and CDR2: MNHEY, SVGAGI. This chain's CDR3 is CASSYFISRGLISYNEQFF. The CDR3 nucleotides read TGTGCCAGCAGTTACTTTATCTCTCGCGGGCTTATCTCCTACAATGAGCAGTTCTTC.

This clonotype has at least ten counts. The rearrangement joins TRBV29-1 to TRBJ1-1; D is undetermined. V was shortened by 5 bases and J by 3 bases, with 16 bases between the two germline ends. CDR1 and CDR2 (germline): SQVTM, ANQGSEA. This CDR3 has 14 amino acids. CDR3 bases: TGCAGCGTTAACCGAAACCTGCGGGACACTGAAGCTTTCTTT. It codes for CSVNRNLRDTEAFF.

This rearrangement joins TRBV2 to TRBJ2-1, with 14 positions matching TRBD2. The trim removed 1 base at V and 3 bases at J, leaving 11 bases unmatched. CDR1 is SNHLY, CDR2 FYNNEI, per germline. This CDR3 is built from 20 residues. The CDR3 is CASSEEMGLAGDPIYNEQFF. CDR3 DNA sequence: TGTGCCAGCAGTGAAGAAATGGGACTAGCGGGAGACCCTATCTACAATGAGCAGTTCTTC. Supplemented by reference TRBV2 and TRBJ2-1, the full variable domain reads EPEVTQTPSHQVTQMGQEVILRCVPISNHLYFYWYRQILGQKVEFLVSFYNNEISEKSEIFDDQFSVERPDGSNFTLKIRSTKLEDSAMYFCASSEEMGLAGDPIYNEQFFGPGTRLTVL.

This clonotype was seen only a few times. The rearrangement links TRBV20-1 to TRBJ1-2, with D maybe TRBD1 (5 bases). Germline V gives CDR1 DFQATT, CDR2 SNEGSKA (reference sequence). The CDR3 spans 14 residues. V lost 4 bases and J 0 bases, leaving 12 bases between the germline ends. The CDR3 loop reads CSATGAETNYGYTF. CDR3 DNA: TGCAGTGCTACCGGGGCCGAAACTAACTATGGCTACACCTTC.

This rearrangement joins TRBV2 to TRBJ1-5; weak D call: TRBD1 (6 bases). V was clipped by 6 bases and J by 0 bases, with 15 bases between them. This CDR3 has 16 residues. Germline V gene sequence: CDR1 SNHLY, CDR2 FYNNEI. The CDR3 DNA is TGTGCCAGCAGCCAGGGGCGAGGATTTAGCAATCAGCCCCAGCATTTT. Translation gives CASSQGRGFSNQPQHF.

This chain connects TRBV7-2 to TRBJ2-1, with TRBD1 identical over 9 bases. The CDR3 has 16 residues. Unmatched junction bases numbered 5, after V lost 3 bases and J lost 2 bases. Germline CDR1 is SGHTA and CDR2 is FQGNSA. Here the CDR3 DNA reads TGTGCCAGCAGCTTCCAGGGACAGGGACCCTACAATGAGCAGTTCTTC. Encoded protein: CASSFQGQGPYNEQFF.

This clonotype was seen a handful of times. The gene calls are TRBV6-2 or TRBV6-3 and TRBJ1-2, with 7 nucleotides matching TRBD1. Looked up from germline, CDR1 is MNHEY and CDR2 is SVGEGT. Trimming cost V 7 bases and J 5 bases; bases outside gene matches: 4. The CDR3 runs to 12 residues. CDR3 loop: CASNRGGYGYTF. CDR3 bases: TGTGCCAGCAACAGGGGAGGATATGGCTACACCTTC.

The rearrangement links TRBV5-5 to TRBJ2-1; TRBD2 agrees at 13 bases. The trim removed 2 bases at V and 3 bases at J, leaving 8 bases unmatched. The CDR3 has 18 amino acids. Germline CDR1 reads SGHKS; CDR2 reads YYEKEE (reference sequence). The CDR3 here is CASSFRTSGGTFYNEQFF. DNA for the CDR3: TGTGCCAGCAGCTTCCGGACTAGCGGGGGCACTTTCTACAATGAGCAGTTCTTC. The full variable domain, rest sourced from reference TRBV5-5 and TRBJ2-1, is DAGVTQSPTHLIKTRGQQVTLRCSPISGHKSVSWYQQVLGQGPQFIFQYYEKEERGRGNFPDRFSARQFPNYSSELNVNALLLGDSALYLCASSFRTSGGTFYNEQFFGPGTRLTVL.

The table lists this clonotype with a few counts. The chain joins TRBV4-1 to TRBJ1-1, with D possibly matching TRBD1 (6 bases). The ends were cut back, 1 base at V and 2 bases at J, with 11 bases in the middle. The CDR3 length is 15 residues. Looked up from germline, CDR1 is MGHRA and CDR2 is YSYEKL. The CDR3 sequence is CASSQAGQRNTEAFF. The CDR3 DNA follows: TGCGCCAGCAGCCAAGCCGGACAGCGAAACACTGAAGCTTTCTTT.

The chain joins TRBV2 to TRBJ2-1; D is ambiguous. V was shortened by 6 bases and J by 4 bases, with 10 bases between the two germline ends. Germline values: CDR1 SNHLY, CDR2 FYNNEI. This CDR3 contains 13 residues. The CDR3 region has the DNA TGTGCCAGCAGCGTCGGACCTTACAATGAGCAGTTCTTC. Protein product: CASSVGPYNEQFF.

This clonotype occurred a few times. The gene calls are TRBV3-1 and TRBJ2-5, with D uncertain. Germline V CDR1 and CDR2: LGHDT, YNNKEL (reference sequence). V gave up 0 bases and J gave up 1 base, with 15 bases separating them. CDR3 length equals 17 residues. The CDR3, as DNA: TGTGCCAGCAGCCAAGAGCCTTCTGGGGTCGGCCAAGAGACCCAGTACTTC. It encodes CASSQEPSGVGQETQYF.

The rearrangement links TRBV20-1 to TRBJ2-5; 11 bases fit TRBD2. The J segment lost 5 bases and the V segment lost 3 bases, leaving 8 bases of the junction unmatched. This CDR3 comprises 15 residues. Germline V CDR1 and CDR2: DFQATT, SNEGSKA (reference sequence). In DNA form, the CDR3 reads TGCAGTGCTAGTTCTAGCGGGGGGCCCCCGGAGACCCAGTACTTC. Translation: CSASSSGGPPETQYF.

The V gene is TRBV27, the J gene TRBJ1-1; 7 bases are shared with TRBD1. Germline CDR1 is MNHEY and CDR2 is SMNVEV (reference sequence). The CDR3 has 16 residues. The V and J ends lost 5 bases and 5 bases, in that order; junction bases with no gene match: 14. The chain's CDR3 is CASSPRGKPRWTEAFF. CDR3 bases: TGTGCCAGCAGTCCCAGGGGGAAGCCCCGATGGACTGAAGCTTTCTTT.

This clonotype was seen a handful of times. The chain uses TRBV6-5 and TRBJ2-1; the D gene is possibly TRBD1 (6 bases). Trimming pared 4 bases from V and 2 bases from J, leaving 18 bases between. The CDR3 runs 17 residues. Germline V gene lookup returns CDR1 MNHEY and CDR2 SVGAGI. This CDR3 reads CASSSPPGRGAYNEQFF. CDR3 bases: TGTGCCAGCAGTTCCCCGCCAGGCAGGGGCGCCTACAATGAGCAGTTCTTC.

This clonotype appeared a few times. The V and J genes are TRBV7-2 and TRBJ2-5; D perhaps matches TRBD1 (5 bases). Germline CDR1 reads SGHTA; CDR2 reads FQGNSA. V was clipped by 5 bases and J by 7 bases, with 14 bases between them. The CDR3 consists of 13 residues. CDR3 nucleotides: TGTGCCAGCAGCCCCAGTAGGGGCATGACCCAGTACTTC. Protein product: CASSPSRGMTQYF.

This clonotype was picked up a small number of times. The chain has TRBV5-1 and TRBJ2-2; 7 nucleotides match TRBD1. V was clipped by 4 bases and J by 4 bases; unmatched bases: 4. Looked up from germline, CDR1 is SGHRS and CDR2 is YFSETQ. The CDR3 totals 14 residues. The CDR3, as DNA: TGCGCCAGCAGCCAGGGACAGATCACCGGGGAGCTGTTTTTT. Translating gives CASSQGQITGELFF.

The rearrangement links TRBV6-5 to TRBJ2-7; the match to TRBD2 covers 13 bases. CDR1 MNHEY and CDR2 SVGAGI come from the germline V gene. The V segment lost 4 bases and the J segment 4 bases; nucleotides outside the gene matches: 7. The CDR3 is 16 amino acids. In DNA, the CDR3 is TGTGCCAGCAGTTCCCTGACTAGCGGGGGGAGGTACGAGCAGTACTTC. Translating gives CASSSLTSGGRYEQYF.